These 3 T cell receptor beta chains originate from one sample sequenced in a study of blood T cell repertoires in COVID-19. Data came from immunoSEQ multiplex PCR; TCRdb stores just in-frame clones and leaves some out. Of around 100,000 clones in the sample, approximately 90% were seen once. Sequencing was performed on peripheral blood. The receptor set was obtained from a human donor with active COVID-19. The donor label of this sample is uncertain.

This clone showed up just once. The rearrangement uses TRBV3-1 (or the pseudogene TRBV3-2) and TRBJ2-4; 7 bases agree with TRBD1. Germline assignment: CDR1 LGHDT and CDR2 YNNKEL (reference sequence). Germline trimming cut 4 bases from V and 0 bases from J; bases unmatched to any gene: 9. CDR3 length: 17 residues. This CDR3 is CASSPWDSRLAKNIQYF. The CDR3 DNA is TGTGCCAGCAGCCCTTGGGACAGTAGATTAGCCAAAAACATTCAGTACTTC.

This chain joins TRBV10-3 and TRBJ2-3; perhaps TRBD2 as D (5 bases). Germline loops: CDR1 ENHRY, CDR2 SYGVKD. The CDR3 loop spans 12 amino acids. V lost 10 bases, J lost 1 base, and 9 bases lay in between. The CDR3 reads CASREGTDTQYF. The CDR3 DNA reads TGTGCCAGCCGGGAAGGCACAGATACGCAGTATTTT.

V is TRBV2 and J is TRBJ1-5; tentative D call: TRBD1 (5 bases). CDR3 size: 15 residues. Germline lookup yields CDR1 SNHLY and CDR2 FYNNEI. Trimming cost V 8 bases and J 3 bases, with 17 bases left between them. CDR3 region: CASSGEPVDNQPQHF. DNA of the CDR3: TGTGCCAGCTCGGGGGAACCGGTAGACAATCAGCCCCAGCATTTT.